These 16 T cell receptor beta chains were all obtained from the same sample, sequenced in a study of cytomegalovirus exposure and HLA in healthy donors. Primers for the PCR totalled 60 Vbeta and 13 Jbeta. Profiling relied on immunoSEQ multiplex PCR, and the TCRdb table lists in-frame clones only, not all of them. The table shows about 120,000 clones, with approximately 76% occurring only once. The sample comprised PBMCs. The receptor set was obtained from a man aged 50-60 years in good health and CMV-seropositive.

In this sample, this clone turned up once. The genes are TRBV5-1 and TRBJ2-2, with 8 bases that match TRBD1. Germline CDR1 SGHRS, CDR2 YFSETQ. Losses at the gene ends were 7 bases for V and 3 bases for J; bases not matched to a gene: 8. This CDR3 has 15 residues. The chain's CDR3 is CASLRQGADTGELFF. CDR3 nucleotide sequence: TGCGCCAGCTTGCGGCAGGGGGCGGACACCGGGGAGCTGTTTTTT.

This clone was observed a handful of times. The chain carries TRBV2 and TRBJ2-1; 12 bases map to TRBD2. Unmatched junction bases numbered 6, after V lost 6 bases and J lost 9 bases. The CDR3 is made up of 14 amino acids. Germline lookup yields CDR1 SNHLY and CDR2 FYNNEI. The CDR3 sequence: CASSGLAGLSEQFF. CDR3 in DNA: TGTGCCAGCAGCGGACTAGCGGGATTGAGTGAGCAGTTCTTC.

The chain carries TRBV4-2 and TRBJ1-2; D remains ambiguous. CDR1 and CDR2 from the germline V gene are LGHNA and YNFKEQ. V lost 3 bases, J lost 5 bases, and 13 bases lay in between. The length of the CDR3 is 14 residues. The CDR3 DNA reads TGTGCCAGCAGCCAGACTAGGAGCTTTTATGGCTACACCTTC. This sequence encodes CASSQTRSFYGYTF.

The CDR3 nucleotides are TGTGCCAGCAGCTCTTGGACAGGGGTTAATTCACCCCTCCACTTT. This translates into CASSSWTGVNSPLHF. The J gene is TRBJ1-6, the V gene TRBV11-2, with 9 bases matching TRBD1. The CDR3 totals 15 residues. With 4 bases clipped from V and 6 bases from J, the junction kept 4 bases outside the gene matches. Germline V gene data show CDR1 as SGHAT and CDR2 as FQNNGV.

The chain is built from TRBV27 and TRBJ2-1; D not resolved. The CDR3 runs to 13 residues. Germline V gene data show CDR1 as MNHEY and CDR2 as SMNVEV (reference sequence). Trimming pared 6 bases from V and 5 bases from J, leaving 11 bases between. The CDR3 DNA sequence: TGTGCCAGCAGGGCGCTAGAGAACAATGAGCAGTTCTTC. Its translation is CASRALENNEQFF.

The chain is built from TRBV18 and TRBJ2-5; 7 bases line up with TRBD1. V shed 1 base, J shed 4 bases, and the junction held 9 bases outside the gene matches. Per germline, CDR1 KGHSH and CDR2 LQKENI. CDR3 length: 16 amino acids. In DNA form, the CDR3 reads TGTGCCAGCTCACCACGGGACAGTCCGATGGGAGAGACCCAGTACTTC. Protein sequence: CASSPRDSPMGETQYF.

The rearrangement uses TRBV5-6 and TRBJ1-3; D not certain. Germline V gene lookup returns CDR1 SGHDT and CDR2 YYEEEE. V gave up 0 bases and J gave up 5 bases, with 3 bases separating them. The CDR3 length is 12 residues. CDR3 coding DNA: TGTGCCAGCAGCTTGGGTAGAAACACCATATATTTT. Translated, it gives CASSLGRNTIYF.

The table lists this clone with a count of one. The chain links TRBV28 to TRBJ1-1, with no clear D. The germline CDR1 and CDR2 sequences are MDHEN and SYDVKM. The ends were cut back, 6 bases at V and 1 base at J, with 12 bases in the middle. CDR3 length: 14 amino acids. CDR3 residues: CASSRPEGNTEAFF. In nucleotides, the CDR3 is TGTGCCAGCAGCCGACCGGAGGGGAACACTGAAGCTTTCTTT.

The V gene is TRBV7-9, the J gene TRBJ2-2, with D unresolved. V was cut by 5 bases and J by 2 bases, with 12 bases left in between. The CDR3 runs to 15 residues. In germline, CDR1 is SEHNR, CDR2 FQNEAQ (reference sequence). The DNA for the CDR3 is TGTGCCAGCAGCGCAGCAGGTGATAACACCGGGGAGCTGTTTTTT. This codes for CASSAAGDNTGELFF.

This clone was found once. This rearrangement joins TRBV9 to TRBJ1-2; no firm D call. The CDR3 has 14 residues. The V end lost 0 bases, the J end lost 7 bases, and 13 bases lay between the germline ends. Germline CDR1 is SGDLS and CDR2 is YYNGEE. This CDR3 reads CASSVGGSTGGYTF. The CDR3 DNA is TGTGCCAGCAGCGTAGGAGGGTCCACGGGTGGCTACACCTTC.

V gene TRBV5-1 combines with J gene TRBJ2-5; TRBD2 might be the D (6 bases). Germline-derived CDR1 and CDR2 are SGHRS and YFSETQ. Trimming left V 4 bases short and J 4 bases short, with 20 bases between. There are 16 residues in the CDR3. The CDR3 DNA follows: TGCGCCAGCAGCCTCCCCTCGGGGGAAGTGGGAGAGACCCAGTACTTC. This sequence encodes CASSLPSGEVGETQYF.

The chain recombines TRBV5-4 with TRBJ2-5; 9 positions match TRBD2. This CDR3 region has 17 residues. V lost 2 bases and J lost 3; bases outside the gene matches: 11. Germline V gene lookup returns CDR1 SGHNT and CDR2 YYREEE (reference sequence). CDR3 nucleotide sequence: TGTGCCAGCAGCTTTTTTGCGGGAGGGCAAGGCGAAGAGACCCAGTACTTC. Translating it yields CASSFFAGGQGEETQYF.

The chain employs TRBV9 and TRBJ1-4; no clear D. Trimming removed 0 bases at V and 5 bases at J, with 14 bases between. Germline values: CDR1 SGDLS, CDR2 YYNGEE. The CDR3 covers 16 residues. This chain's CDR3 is CASSVAGNSGNEKLFF. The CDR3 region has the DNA TGTGCCAGCAGCGTAGCGGGGAATAGTGGGAATGAAAAACTGTTTTTT.

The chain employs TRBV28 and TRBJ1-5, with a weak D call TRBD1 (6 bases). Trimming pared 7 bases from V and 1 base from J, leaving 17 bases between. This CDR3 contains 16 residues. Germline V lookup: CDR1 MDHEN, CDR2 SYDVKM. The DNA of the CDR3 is TGTGCCAGCAACCTGGGGGGGGGCTGGAGCAATCAGCCCCAGCATTTT. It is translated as CASNLGGGWSNQPQHF.

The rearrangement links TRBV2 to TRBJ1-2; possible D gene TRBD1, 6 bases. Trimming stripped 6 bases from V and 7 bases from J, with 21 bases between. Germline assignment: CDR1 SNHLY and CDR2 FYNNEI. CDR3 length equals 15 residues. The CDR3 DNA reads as TGTGCCAGCAGCGGCACGGATACAGGGCTCGCTGGCTACACCTTC. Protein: CASSGTDTGLAGYTF.

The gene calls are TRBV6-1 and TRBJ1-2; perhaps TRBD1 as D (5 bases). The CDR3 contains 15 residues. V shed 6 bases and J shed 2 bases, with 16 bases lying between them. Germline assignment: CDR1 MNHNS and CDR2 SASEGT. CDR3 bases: TGTGCCAGCAGACAAAGCGGGGCGCGAAACTATGGCTACACCTTC. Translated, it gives CASRQSGARNYGYTF.